Included here is one T cell receptor beta chain sequence, with context. This specimen belongs to a study of blood T cell repertoires in COVID-19. The trim removed 4 bases at V and 9 bases at J, leaving 6 bases unmatched. The CDR3 loop spans 15 amino acids. CDR1 is SGDLS, CDR2 YYNGEE, per germline. The age range of participants was 18 to 89 years, with residence in about two dozen US areas. Each recovered donor of Cohort 3 presented with two negative PCRs, clearance, or symptom resolution. Original handling: Researchers report that nucleated cell counts were estimated from reference gene primer amplification. Profiled with immunoSEQ multiplex PCR; TCRdb holds only in-frame clones, not every one. The V and J calls and clone size are taken from that table; D and trimming were inferred from the DNA. The table records about 380,000 clones, more than 70% of them present only once.

The clonotype was recovered from a man aged 30 to 39 who had recovered from COVID-19. V usage is TRBV9 and J usage is TRBJ2-1; 14 nucleotides match TRBD2. Sequences were obtained from PBMCs or T cells enriched from blood (not recorded which). CDR3 protein: CASSSTSGGAAEQFF. The CDR3 nucleotides read TGTGCCAGCAGCTCGACTAGCGGGGGGGCCGCTGAGCAGTTCTTC.